This T cell receptor (beta chain) came from a study of regulatory T cells in long-lasting Graves disease. As to time point: persistent/refractory GD, antithyroid drugs over 5 years with positive TRAb. Generation of the TCR library employed RNA extracted from PBMCs. This clonotype was picked up many times. Its antigen is currently unknown. Broader study findings: It is possible that accuracy was reduced by the small size of the sample. Repertoires from persistent disease leaned toward TRBV28, TRBJ1-2 and TRBJ2-5. Thyroid tissue was not studied; only peripheral blood was. New patients shared 1,000 or so public clonotypes, and persistent patients shared more, with a few thousand.

Through Arm-PCR of CDR3 regions and iRepertoire HTBI primers, TCR beta libraries were built. MiXCR, run by TCRdb on the multiplex PCR reads, gives a single entry per CDR3 protein. The top ten hold about two fifths of the sample, which has hundreds of thousands of distinct CDR3 sequences, around 30% seen once. The CDR3 runs 15 residues. Germline loops: CDR1 MNHEY, CDR2 SVGAGI. V lost 2 bases, J lost 6 bases, and 9 bases stayed unmatched. V gene TRBV6-5 combines with J gene TRBJ2-7; 8 bases map to TRBD2. This specimen was peripheral blood mononuclear cells (PBMCs), taken when the disease was refractory, from a patient treated with antithyroid drugs. This sequence was found in a female donor with Graves disease. CDR3 amino acids: CASSYGSGTRGEQYF. The CDR3 DNA is TGTGCCAGCAGTTACGGCTCCGGGACTAGAGGCGAGCAGTACTTC.